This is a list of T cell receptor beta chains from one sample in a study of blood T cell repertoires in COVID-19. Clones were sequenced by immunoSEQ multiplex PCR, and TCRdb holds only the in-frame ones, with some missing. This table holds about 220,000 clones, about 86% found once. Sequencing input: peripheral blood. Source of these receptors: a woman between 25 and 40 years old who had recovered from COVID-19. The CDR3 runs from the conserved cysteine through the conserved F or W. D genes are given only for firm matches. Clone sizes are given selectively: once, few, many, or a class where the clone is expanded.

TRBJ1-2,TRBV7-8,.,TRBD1,CASSPLSLGQGYGYTF,TGTGCCAGCAGCCCCCTAAGTCTGGGACAGGGCTATGGCTACACCTTC
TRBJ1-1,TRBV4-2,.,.,CASSQERNTEAFF,TGTGCCAGCAGCCAAGAGAGGAACACTGAAGCTTTCTTT
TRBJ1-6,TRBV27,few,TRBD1,CASSSSGDRETSPLHF,TGTGCCAGCAGTTCGTCGGGGGACAGGGAGACGTCACCCCTCCACTTT
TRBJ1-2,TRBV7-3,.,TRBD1,CASSLGQGGGYTF,TGTGCCAGCAGCTTAGGACAGGGCGGAGGCTACACCTTC
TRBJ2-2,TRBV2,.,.,CASSGEGTGELFF,TGTGCCAGCAGTGGCGAGGGAACCGGGGAGCTGTTTTTT
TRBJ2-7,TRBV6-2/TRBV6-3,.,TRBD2,CASSQSGLAGTQGSEQYF,TGTGCCAGCAGTCAATCGGGACTAGCGGGGACCCAAGGGAGCGAGCAGTACTTC
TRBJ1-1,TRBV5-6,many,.,CASSLYREAFF,TGTGCCAGCAGCTTATACAGGGAAGCTTTCTTT
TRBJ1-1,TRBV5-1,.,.,CASSLDSQQTEAFF,TGCGCCAGCAGCTTGGATAGCCAGCAGACTGAAGCTTTCTTT
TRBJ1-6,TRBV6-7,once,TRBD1,CASSRDRGYNSPLHF,TGTGCCAGCAGCCGGGACAGGGGTTATAATTCACCCCTCCACTTT
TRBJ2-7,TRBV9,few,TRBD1,CASSVGTGVYEQYF,TGTGCCAGCAGCGTCGGGACAGGGGTCTACGAGCAGTACTTC
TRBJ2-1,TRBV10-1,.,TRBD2,CASSESIRSGRAEQFF,TGCGCCAGCAGTGAGTCGATACGTAGCGGGAGGGCCGAGCAGTTCTTC
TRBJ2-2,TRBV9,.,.,CASSVAAARDYAGELFF,TGTGCCAGCAGCGTAGCCGCGGCCAGGGATTATGCCGGGGAGCTGTTTTTT
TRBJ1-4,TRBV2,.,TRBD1,CASRAGTGKEKLFF,TGTGCCAGCAGAGCCGGGACAGGGAAGGAAAAACTGTTTTTT
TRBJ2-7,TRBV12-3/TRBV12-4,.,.,CASSPGSYEQYF,TGTGCCAGCAGTCCAGGGTCCTACGAGCAGTACTTC
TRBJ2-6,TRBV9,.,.,CASSVRGAGANVLTF,TGTGCCAGCAGCGTCAGGGGAGCTGGGGCCAACGTCCTGACTTTC
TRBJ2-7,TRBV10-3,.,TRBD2,CAIMGTSGKIEQYF,TGTGCCATTATGGGGACTAGCGGGAAGATCGAGCAGTACTTC
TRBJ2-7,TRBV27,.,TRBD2,CASSQVLAGPYEQYF,TGTGCCAGCAGTCAGGTCCTAGCGGGACCCTACGAGCAGTACTTC
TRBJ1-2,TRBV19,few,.,CASSTGHRYGYTF,TGTGCCAGTAGTACAGGACATCGCTATGGCTACACCTTC
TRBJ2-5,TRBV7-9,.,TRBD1,CASSRDRVGETQYF,TGTGCCAGCAGCAGAGACAGGGTTGGGGAGACCCAGTACTTC
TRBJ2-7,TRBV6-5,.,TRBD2,CASSRRGLADYEQYF,TGTGCCAGCAGCCGCCGGGGACTAGCGGACTACGAGCAGTACTTC
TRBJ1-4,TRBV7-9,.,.,CASSPEWGGEKLFF,TGTGCCAGCAGCCCAGAGTGGGGCGGTGAAAAACTGTTTTTT
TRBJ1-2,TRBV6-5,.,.,CASRRRPGDYGYTF,TGTGCCAGCAGGAGGCGACCAGGGGACTATGGCTACACCTTC
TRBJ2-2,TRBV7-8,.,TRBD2,CASPSLGLAENTGELFF,TGTGCCAGCCCTTCCCTGGGCCTAGCGGAAAACACCGGGGAGCTGTTTTTT
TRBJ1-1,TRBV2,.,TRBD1,CASSEQGAEVNTEAFF,TGTGCCAGCAGTGAGCAGGGGGCGGAGGTGAACACTGAAGCTTTCTTT
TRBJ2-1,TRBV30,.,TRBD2,CASPSGVSSYNEQFF,TGTGCCTCTCCTAGCGGGGTTAGCTCCTACAATGAGCAGTTCTTC
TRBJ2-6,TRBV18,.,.,CASSDMSSGANVLTF,TGTGCCAGCTCAGACATGAGCTCTGGGGCCAACGTCCTGACTTTC